This is a list of T cell receptor beta chains from one sample in a study of T cells after yellow fever vaccination. MiXCR, applied by TCRdb to the 5' RACE reads, yields one record per CDR3 protein. The top ten hold more than 12% of the sample, which has approximately 550,000 distinct CDR3 sequences, roughly 13% seen once. The sample consisted of PBMCs, taken on the day of the yellow fever booster vaccination. The receptors were sampled from a man aged 30-40 years who received the YFV17D yellow fever vaccine. CDR3s include the opening cysteine and the closing phenylalanine or tryptophan. A D gene is named only where the DNA matches it firmly. Only part of the rows carry a size: once, few, many, or a class if the clone is expanded.

>NA|NA|TRBJ2-6|TRBV4-3
TGCGCCAGCAGCCCGCAGGGGATAGAGGTAGTGGACGTCCTGACTTTC
CASSPQGIEVVDVLTF
>NA|NA|TRBJ2-1|TRBV5-1
TGCGCCAGCTTCCCACCCGGCGGGGCGAATGAGCAGTTCTTC
CASFPPGGANEQFF
>NA|NA|TRBJ1-1|TRBV12-3/TRBV12-4
TGTGCCAGCAGTGGCCTTTACACTGAAGCTTTCTTT
CASSGLYTEAFF
>NA|NA|TRBJ2-1|TRBV18
TGTGCCAGCTCACCATACGGGGTCGGTGAGCAGTTCTTC
CASSPYGVGEQFF
>NA|NA|TRBJ2-7|TRBV6-1
TGTGCCAGCAGTGAATCCTTACTTGAGCAGTACTTC
CASSESLLEQYF
>NA|many|TRBJ2-2|TRBV5-1
TGCGCCAGCAGCCCTGGATTACCCGGGGAGCTGTTTTTT
CASSPGLPGELFF
>TRBD2|few|TRBJ2-1|TRBV20-1
TGCAGTGCTAGAGAAGCGGGAGCGTCCTACAATGAGCAGTTCTTC
CSAREAGASYNEQFF
>NA|NA|TRBJ2-2|TRBV24-1
TGTGCCTCCCAGGTGAACACCGGGGAGCTGTTTTTT
CASQVNTGELFF
>NA|NA|TRBJ1-4|TRBV7-9
TGTGCCAGCAGCTTCGGGTCCTCCGGTGAAAAACTGTTTTTT
CASSFGSSGEKLFF
>NA|NA|TRBJ2-7|TRBV9
TGTGCCAGCAGCCCCCAGAATTCGGATCCCTACGAGCAGTACTTC
CASSPQNSDPYEQYF
>NA|NA|TRBJ2-7|TRBV4-2
TGTGCCAGCAGCCAAGAGTGGAGCGGGCTTACCTACGAGCAGTACTTC
CASSQEWSGLTYEQYF
>TRBD2|few|TRBJ2-4|TRBV28
TGTGCCAGCAGTTTGGTTGGGGAGGGAGCCAAAAACATTCAGTACTTC
CASSLVGEGAKNIQYF
>TRBD1|few|TRBJ2-1|TRBV7-2
TGTGCCAGCAGCTTAGAGTTGACAGGGTGGAATGAGCAGTTCTTC
CASSLELTGWNEQFF
>TRBD1|NA|TRBJ2-5|TRBV20-1
TGCAGTGTCAAACAGGGGGCCTTGGAGACCCAGTACTTC
CSVKQGALETQYF
>TRBD2|NA|TRBJ2-5|TRBV5-5
TGTGCCAGCAGCGCGGGACTAGCGGGAGGGCAGACCCAGTACTTC
CASSAGLAGGQTQYF
>NA|NA|TRBJ1-1|TRBV28
TGTGCCAGCAGTTCACCAGGGGTGTCCTTCACTGAAGCTTTCTTT
CASSSPGVSFTEAFF
>TRBD1|NA|TRBJ1-2|TRBV20-1
TGCAGTGCGCGTGGGACAGGGGGCGCGCGGGGCTACACCTTC
CSARGTGGARGYTF
>NA|many|TRBJ2-3|TRBV20-1
TGCAGTGCTAGAGGTTGGGGGGGCACAGATACGCAGTATTTT
CSARGWGGTDTQYF
>NA|NA|TRBJ2-7|TRBV7-2
TGTGCCAGCAGCGGGCGGGACGGAAGTTTTTACGAGCAGTACTTC
CASSGRDGSFYEQYF
>NA|NA|TRBJ1-1|TRBV4-3
TGCGCCAGCAGCCAATACGAGGGCATGAACACTGAAGCTTTCTTT
CASSQYEGMNTEAFF
>TRBD1|few|TRBJ2-7|TRBV20-1
TGCAGTGCTAGAGGTAACAGGGGCGTCTCCTACGAGCAGTACTTC
CSARGNRGVSYEQYF
>NA|NA|TRBJ1-2|TRBV28
TGTGCCAGCAGGGGTGAGGATGGCTACACCTTC
CASRGEDGYTF
>TRBD2|few|TRBJ2-3|TRBV7-2
TGTGCCAGCAGCTTAGCGGGGGGACTAGCGGGAGTTCACTATTTT
CASSLAGGLAGVHYF
>TRBD2|few|TRBJ2-3|TRBV6-2/TRBV6-3
TGTGCCAGCAAAAGCGGGAGAAACACAGATACGCAGTATTTT
CASKSGRNTDTQYF
>NA|few|TRBJ1-5|TRBV3-1
TGTGCCAGCAGCCAAGGGGCGGTAAGCAATCAGCCCCAGCATTTT
CASSQGAVSNQPQHF
>TRBD1|NA|TRBJ1-5|TRBV7-2
TGTGCCAGCAGCACGGACAGGCTGGGGCAGCCCCAGCATTTT
CASSTDRLGQPQHF
>NA|NA|TRBJ2-1|TRBV7-2
TGTGCCAGCAGCCAAGAGCCCCTTTGGGGGCAGTTCTTC
CASSQEPLWGQFF
>NA|few|TRBJ1-1|TRBV6-5
TGTGCCAGCATTGGACGGCTTGAAGCTTTCTTT
CASIGRLEAFF
>TRBD2|few|TRBJ2-1|TRBV6-1
TGTGCCAGCAGAGATAGCGGGAGGCCTAGGAATGAGCAGTTCTTC
CASRDSGRPRNEQFF
>NA|few|TRBJ1-1|TRBV6-2/TRBV6-3
TGTGCCAGCAGTCTTGGACACCTGAACACTGAAGCTTTCTTT
CASSLGHLNTEAFF
>NA|NA|TRBJ2-1|TRBV27
TGTGCCAGCAGTCTCTGGGGGTTACGCAGGGGTGAGCAGTTCTTC
CASSLWGLRRGEQFF
>TRBD2|NA|TRBJ2-7|TRBV6-5
TGTGCCAGCAGTTACTCTGAGCCGGGACTAGCACTGGGGTACGAGCAGTACTTC
CASSYSEPGLALGYEQYF
>NA|many|TRBJ1-2|TRBV6-5
TGTGCCAGCAGTCCCGACGAAGGTGGCTACACCTTC
CASSPDEGGYTF
>NA|NA|TRBJ2-2|TRBV6-1
TGTGCCAGCAGAACCCAGGGGAAAGGGGAGCTGTTTTTT
CASRTQGKGELFF
>TRBD2|few|TRBJ2-1|TRBV4-3
TGCGCCAGCAGCCAAGGTGGTAGCGGGGCCGACGAGCAGTTCTTC
CASSQGGSGADEQFF
>NA|many|TRBJ2-5|TRBV3-1
TGTGCCAGCAGCCGACGGGAGACCCAGTACTTC
CASSRRETQYF
>NA|NA|TRBJ1-5|TRBV20-1
TGCAGTGCTCCCCACCCGGGGACCCCTTATAGCAATCAGCCCCAGCATTTT
CSAPHPGTPYSNQPQHF
>TRBD1|few|TRBJ2-1|TRBV6-4
TGTGCCAGCAGTGAGAATACAGGGGGCCGAAGGTTCTTC
CASSENTGGRRFF
>NA|few|TRBJ2-6|TRBV6-7
TGTGCCAGGTGGACTGGGGCGACAGGGGCCAACGTCCTGACTTTC
CARWTGATGANVLTF
>TRBD2|NA|TRBJ2-1|TRBV5-1
TGCGCCAGCAGCTCTAGCGGGGGCAGATACAATGAGCAGTTCTTC
CASSSSGGRYNEQFF
>NA|NA|TRBJ2-7|TRBV10-3
TGTGCCATCAGTGAGTCAACCCAAACGACCTACGAGCAGTACTTC
CAISESTQTTYEQYF
>NA|few|TRBJ1-5|TRBV5-6
TGTGCCAGCAGCTTGGGCAGGGGCGATCAGCCCCAGCATTTT
CASSLGRGDQPQHF
>NA|many|TRBJ2-3|TRBV14
TGTGCCAGCAGCCACTACCGGGATACGCAGTATTTT
CASSHYRDTQYF
>NA|NA|TRBJ1-2|TRBV5-6
TGTGCCAGCAGCTTTCGTACTGAGTCCTATGGCTACACCTTC
CASSFRTESYGYTF
>TRBD2|few|TRBJ2-1|TRBV5-4
TGTGCCAGCAGCCCCCCCGCGGGAGGGCACTACAATGAGCAGTTCTTC
CASSPPAGGHYNEQFF
>NA|few|TRBJ1-2|TRBV24-1
TGTGCCACCAGTGATTTGATGGACGGCTACACCTTC
CATSDLMDGYTF